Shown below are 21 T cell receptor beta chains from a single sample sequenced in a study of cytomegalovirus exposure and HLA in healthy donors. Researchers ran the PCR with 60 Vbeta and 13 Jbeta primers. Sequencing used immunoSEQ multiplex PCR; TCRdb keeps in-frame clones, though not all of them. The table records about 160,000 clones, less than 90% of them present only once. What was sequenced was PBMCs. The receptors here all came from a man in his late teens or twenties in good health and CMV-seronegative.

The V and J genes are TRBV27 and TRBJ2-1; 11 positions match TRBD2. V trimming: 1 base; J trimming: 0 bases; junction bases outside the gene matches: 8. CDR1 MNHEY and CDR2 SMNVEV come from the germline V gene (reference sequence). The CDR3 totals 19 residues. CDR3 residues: CASSLWLAGGHSSYNEQFF. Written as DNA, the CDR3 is TGTGCCAGCAGTTTATGGCTAGCGGGGGGCCACAGCTCCTACAATGAGCAGTTCTTC.

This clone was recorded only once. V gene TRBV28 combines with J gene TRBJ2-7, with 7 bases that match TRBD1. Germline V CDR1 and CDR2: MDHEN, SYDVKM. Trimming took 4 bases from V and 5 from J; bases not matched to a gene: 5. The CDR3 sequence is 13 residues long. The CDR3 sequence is CASSYRGANEQYF. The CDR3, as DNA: TGTGCCAGCAGTTACAGGGGTGCAAACGAGCAGTACTTC.

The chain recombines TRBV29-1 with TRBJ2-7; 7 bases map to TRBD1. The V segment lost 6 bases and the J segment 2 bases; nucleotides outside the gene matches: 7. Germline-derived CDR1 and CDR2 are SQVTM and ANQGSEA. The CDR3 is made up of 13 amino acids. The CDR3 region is CSVGQRFTYEQYF. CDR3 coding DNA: TGCAGCGTGGGACAGAGATTCACCTACGAGCAGTACTTC.

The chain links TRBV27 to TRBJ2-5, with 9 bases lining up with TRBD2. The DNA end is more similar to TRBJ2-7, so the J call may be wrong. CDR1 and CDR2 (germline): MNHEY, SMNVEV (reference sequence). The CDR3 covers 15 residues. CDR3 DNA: TGTGCCAGCAGGAACCTAGCGGGATGGCCCTACGAGCAGTACTTC. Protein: CASRNLAGWPYEQYF.

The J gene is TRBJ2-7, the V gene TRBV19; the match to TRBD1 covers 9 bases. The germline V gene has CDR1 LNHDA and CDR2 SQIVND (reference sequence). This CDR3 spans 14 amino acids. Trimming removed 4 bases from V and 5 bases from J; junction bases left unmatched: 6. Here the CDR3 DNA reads TGTGCCAGTAGTACCAGGGGACAGGGTGACGAGCAGTACTTC. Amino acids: CASSTRGQGDEQYF.

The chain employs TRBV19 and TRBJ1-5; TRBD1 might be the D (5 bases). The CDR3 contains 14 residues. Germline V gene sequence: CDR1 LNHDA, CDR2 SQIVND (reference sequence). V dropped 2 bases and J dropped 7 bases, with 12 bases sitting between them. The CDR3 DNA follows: TGTGCCAGTAGTATACGGCAGGGAAACCAGCCCCAGCATTTT. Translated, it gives CASSIRQGNQPQHF.

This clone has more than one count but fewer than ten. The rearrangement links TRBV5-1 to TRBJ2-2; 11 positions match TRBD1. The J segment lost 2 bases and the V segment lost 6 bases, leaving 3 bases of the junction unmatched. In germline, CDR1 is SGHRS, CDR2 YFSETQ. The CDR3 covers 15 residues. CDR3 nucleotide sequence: TGCGCCAGCACCCGGACAGGGGGCAACACCGGGGAGCTGTTTTTT. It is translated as CASTRTGGNTGELFF.

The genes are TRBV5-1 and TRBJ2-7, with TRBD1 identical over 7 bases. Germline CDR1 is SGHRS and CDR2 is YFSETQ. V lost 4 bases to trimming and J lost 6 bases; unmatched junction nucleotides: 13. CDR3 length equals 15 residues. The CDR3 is CASSIRTGPPIEQYF. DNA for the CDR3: TGCGCCAGCAGCATTCGGACAGGACCCCCAATCGAGCAGTACTTC.

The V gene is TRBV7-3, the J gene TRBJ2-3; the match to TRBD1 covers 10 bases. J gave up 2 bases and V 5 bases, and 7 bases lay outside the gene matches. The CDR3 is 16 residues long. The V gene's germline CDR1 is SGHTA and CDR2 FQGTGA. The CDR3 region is CASSPGTGDFTDTQYF. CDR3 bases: TGTGCCAGCAGCCCGGGGACAGGGGACTTCACAGATACGCAGTATTTT. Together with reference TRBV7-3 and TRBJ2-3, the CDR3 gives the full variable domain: GAGVSQTPSNKVTEKGKYVELRCDPISGHTALYWYRQSLGQGPEFLIYFQGTGAADDSGLPNDRFFAVRPEGSVSTLKIQRTERGDSAVYLCASSPGTGDFTDTQYFGPGTRLTVL.

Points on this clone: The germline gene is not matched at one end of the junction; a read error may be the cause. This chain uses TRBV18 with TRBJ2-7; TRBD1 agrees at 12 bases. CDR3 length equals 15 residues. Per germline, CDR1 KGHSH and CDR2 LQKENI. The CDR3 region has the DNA TGTGCCAGCTCGAAGGGACAGGGGGCGGCCAACCTCGAGGCTTTC. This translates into CASSKGQGAANLEAF.

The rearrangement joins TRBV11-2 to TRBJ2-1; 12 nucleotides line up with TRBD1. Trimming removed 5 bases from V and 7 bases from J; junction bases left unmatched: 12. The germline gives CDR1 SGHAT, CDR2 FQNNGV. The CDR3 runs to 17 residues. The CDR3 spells CASSPRGGDRGLNEQFF. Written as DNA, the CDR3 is TGTGCCAGCAGCCCCCGGGGAGGGGACAGGGGGCTTAATGAGCAGTTCTTC.

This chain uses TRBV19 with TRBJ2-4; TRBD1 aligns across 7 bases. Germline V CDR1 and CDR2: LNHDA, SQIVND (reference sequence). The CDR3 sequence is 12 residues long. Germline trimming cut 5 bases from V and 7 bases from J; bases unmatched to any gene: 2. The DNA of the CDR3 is TGTGCCAGTAGTTTGACAGGGAACATTCAGTACTTC. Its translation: CASSLTGNIQYF.

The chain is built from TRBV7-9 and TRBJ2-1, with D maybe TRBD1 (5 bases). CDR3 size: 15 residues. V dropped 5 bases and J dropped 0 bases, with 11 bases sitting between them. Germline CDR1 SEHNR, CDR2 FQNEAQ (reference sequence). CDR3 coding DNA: TGTGCCAGCAGCCCCCGACAGAGCTCCTACAATGAGCAGTTCTTC. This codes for CASSPRQSSYNEQFF.

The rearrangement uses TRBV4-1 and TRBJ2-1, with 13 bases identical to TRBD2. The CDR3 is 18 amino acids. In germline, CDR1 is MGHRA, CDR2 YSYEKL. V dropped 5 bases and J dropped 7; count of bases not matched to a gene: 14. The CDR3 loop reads CASSGTSGIDWLTNEQFF. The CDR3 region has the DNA TGCGCCAGCAGCGGGACTAGCGGGATAGATTGGTTGACGAATGAGCAGTTCTTC.

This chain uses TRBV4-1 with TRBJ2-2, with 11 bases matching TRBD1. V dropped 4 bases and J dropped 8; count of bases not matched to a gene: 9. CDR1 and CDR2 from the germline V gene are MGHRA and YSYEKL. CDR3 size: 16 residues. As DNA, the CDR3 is TGCGCCAGCAGCCCCCAGGGGACAGGGGGAATGGGGGAGCTGTTTTTT. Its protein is CASSPQGTGGMGELFF.

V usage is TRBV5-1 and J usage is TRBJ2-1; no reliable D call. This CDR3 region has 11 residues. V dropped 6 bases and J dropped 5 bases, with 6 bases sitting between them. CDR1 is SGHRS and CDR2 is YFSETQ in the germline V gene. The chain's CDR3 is CASNFNNEQFF. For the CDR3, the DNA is TGCGCCAGCAACTTTAACAATGAGCAGTTCTTC. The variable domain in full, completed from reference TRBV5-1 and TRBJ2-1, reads KAGVTQTPRYLIKTRGQQVTLSCSPISGHRSVSWYQQTPGQGLQFLFEYFSETQRNKGNFPGRFSGRQFSNSRSEMNVSTLELGDSALYLCASNFNNEQFFGPGTRLTVL.

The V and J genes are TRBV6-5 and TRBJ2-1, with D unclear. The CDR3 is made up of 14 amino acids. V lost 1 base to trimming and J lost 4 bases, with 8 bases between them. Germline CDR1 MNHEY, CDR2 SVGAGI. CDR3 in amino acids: CASSYYGDYNEQFF. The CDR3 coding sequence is TGTGCCAGCAGTTACTACGGAGATTACAATGAGCAGTTCTTC.

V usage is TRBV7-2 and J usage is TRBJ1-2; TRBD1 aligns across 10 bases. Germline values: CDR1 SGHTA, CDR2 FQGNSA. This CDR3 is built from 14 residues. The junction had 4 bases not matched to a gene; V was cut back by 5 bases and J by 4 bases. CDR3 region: CASSLDRGSYGYTF. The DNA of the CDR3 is TGTGCCAGCAGCCTGGACAGGGGGAGCTATGGCTACACCTTC.

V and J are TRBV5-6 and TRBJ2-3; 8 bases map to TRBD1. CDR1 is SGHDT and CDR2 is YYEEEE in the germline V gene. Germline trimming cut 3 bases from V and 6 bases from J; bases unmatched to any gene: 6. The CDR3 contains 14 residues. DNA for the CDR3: TGTGCCAGCAGCTCGACAGGGGAAGGGGATACGCAGTATTTT. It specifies CASSSTGEGDTQYF.

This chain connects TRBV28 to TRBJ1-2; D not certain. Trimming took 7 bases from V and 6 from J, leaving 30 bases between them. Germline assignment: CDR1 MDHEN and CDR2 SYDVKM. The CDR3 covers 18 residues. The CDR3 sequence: CASISPAGPTGGRNGYTF. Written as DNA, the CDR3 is TGTGCCAGCATTTCCCCCGCGGGCCCTACTGGAGGGAGGAATGGCTACACCTTC.

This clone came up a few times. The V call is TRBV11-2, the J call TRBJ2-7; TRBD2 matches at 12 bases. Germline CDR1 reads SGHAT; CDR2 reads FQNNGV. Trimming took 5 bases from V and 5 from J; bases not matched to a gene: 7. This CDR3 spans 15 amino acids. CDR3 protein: CASSLLTSGGHEQYF. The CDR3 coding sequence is TGTGCCAGCAGCCTCCTGACTAGCGGGGGCCACGAGCAGTACTTC.